Following are 15 T cell receptor beta chains from one sample sequenced in a study of prognosis after radiotherapy for stage I lung cancer. TCR beta CDR3 amplification from genomic DNA was performed by two-round multiplex PCR. Round-one PCR had primers specific to each TRBV and TRBJ gene. One entry per CDR3 protein, called by TCRdb with MiXCR from the multiplex PCR reads. The table has some 17,000 distinct CDR3 sequences, under 55% seen once. This material consisted of PBMCs, taken before or after stereotactic body radiation therapy (not recorded which). The source of these receptors is a donor aged 50 or older with non-small cell lung cancer.

The chain links TRBV7-3 to TRBJ2-5; possible D gene TRBD2, 6 bases. The ends were cut back, 3 bases at V and 1 base at J, with 6 bases in the middle. Germline assignment: CDR1 SGHTA and CDR2 FQGTGA. The CDR3 is 13 residues long. For the CDR3, the DNA is TGTGCCAGCAGCTTTAGCGGCCAAGAGACCCAGTACTTC. This translates into CASSFSGQETQYF.

This clonotype ranks as medium-sized. The chain employs TRBV2 and TRBJ1-1; D is perhaps TRBD1 (6 bases). V was clipped by 4 bases and J by 4 bases, with 7 bases between them. The CDR3 is 12 amino acids. Germline V gene data show CDR1 as SNHLY and CDR2 as FYNNEI. The CDR3 is CASSAGVTEAFF. The CDR3 DNA reads as TGTGCCAGCAGTGCAGGGGTCACTGAAGCTTTCTTT.

The V gene is TRBV3-1, the J gene TRBJ1-6, with 10 bases identical to TRBD1. The germline V gene has CDR1 LGHDT and CDR2 YNNKEL (reference sequence). The length of the CDR3 is 15 residues. The V segment lost 3 bases and the J segment 17 bases; nucleotides outside the gene matches: 13. The CDR3 spells CASSQKFSGQGPIHF. DNA of the CDR3: TGTGCCAGCAGCCAGAAGTTCTCGGGACAGGGGCCAATCCACTTT. The complete variable domain, with remaining parts taken from reference TRBV3-1 and TRBJ1-6, reads DTAVSQTPKYLVTQMGNDKSIKCEQNLGHDTMYWYKQDSKKFLKIMFSYNNKELIINETVPNRFSPKSPDKAHLNLHINSLELGDSAVYFCASSQKFSGQGPIHFGNGTRLTVT.

This clonotype was observed many times. V and J are TRBV5-1 and TRBJ2-3; no clear D gene. The length of the CDR3 is 14 residues. V dropped 0 bases and J dropped 2 bases, with 7 bases sitting between them. Germline V CDR1 and CDR2: SGHRS, YFSETQ. The CDR3 sequence is CASSLADTTDTQYF. In DNA form, the CDR3 reads TGCGCCAGCAGCTTGGCCGACACCACAGATACGCAGTATTTT. Full variable domain (remainder filled in from reference TRBV5-1 and TRBJ2-3): KAGVTQTPRYLIKTRGQQVTLSCSPISGHRSVSWYQQTPGQGLQFLFEYFSETQRNKGNFPGRFSGRQFSNSRSEMNVSTLELGDSALYLCASSLADTTDTQYFGPGTRLTVL.

This clonotype is a singleton in its sample. The V gene is TRBV6-2 or TRBV6-3, the J gene TRBJ1-1, with D possibly matching TRBD1 (6 bases). The CDR3 is 16 amino acids. Trimming cost V 2 bases and J 4 bases, with 17 bases left between them. Germline V gene data show CDR1 as MNHEY and CDR2 as SVGEGT. The CDR3 loop is CASSYGAGEAITEAFF. CDR3 DNA: TGTGCCAGCAGTTACGGGGCAGGGGAAGCGATCACTGAAGCTTTCTTT.

A word on this clonotype: Since a far larger clone is one base different, this is likely a read error. The rearrangement joins TRBV6-2 or TRBV6-3 to TRBJ2-7; a possible D gene is TRBD2 (6 bases). Germline CDR1 and CDR2: MNHEY and SVGEGT. V lost 6 bases, J lost 2 bases, and 11 bases lay in between. The CDR3 totals 13 residues. CDR3: CASSRTIPYEQYF. The CDR3 DNA sequence: TGTGCCAGCAGCCGGACTATCCCCTACGAGCAGTACTTC.

DNA for the CDR3: TGTGCCAGCAAAGGCAGGGTATACGAAAAACTGTTTTTT. Translation: CASKGRVYEKLFF. This sequence joins TRBV28 and TRBJ1-4; tentatively, D is TRBD1 (5 bases). The CDR3 is 13 residues long. CDR1 is MDHEN and CDR2 is SYDVKM in the germline V gene. Between the trimmed V and J ends, which lost 7 bases and 8 bases, there was a span of 14 bases.

This clonotype was seen many times. The rearrangement uses TRBV7-2 and TRBJ2-7, with D hard to call. Germline V gene lookup returns CDR1 SGHTA and CDR2 FQGNSA. This CDR3 contains 15 residues. Trimming removed 5 bases at V and 0 bases at J, with 14 bases between. CDR3 protein: CASSPGVASSYEQYF. DNA for the CDR3: TGTGCCAGCAGCCCTGGAGTCGCGAGCTCCTACGAGCAGTACTTC.

This clonotype was seen many times. The rearrangement links TRBV18 to TRBJ2-5; D perhaps matches TRBD1 (6 bases). Germline CDR1 is KGHSH and CDR2 is LQKENI. Trimming took off 2 bases at V and 3 bases at J, with 7 bases between the two ends. This CDR3 spans 13 amino acids. For the CDR3, the DNA is TGTGCCAGCTCACCAGGGACAAAAGAGACCCAGTACTTC. Its translation: CASSPGTKETQYF.

This clonotype was observed a few times. CDR3 in amino acids: CASSLGGTGNTIYF. The CDR3 DNA follows: TGCGCCAGCAGCTTGGGGGGGACAGGAAACACCATATATTTT. This rearrangement joins TRBV5-1 to TRBJ1-3; possibly TRBD1 for D (6 bases). CDR1 and CDR2 (germline): SGHRS, YFSETQ. The V and J ends lost 0 bases and 4 bases respectively, with 8 bases between them. There are 14 residues in the CDR3.

In this sample, this clonotype turned up many times. The rearrangement links TRBV20-1 to TRBJ1-5; possible D gene TRBD1, 5 bases. Deletions cut 6 bases from V and 2 bases from J, with 11 bases between. In germline, CDR1 is DFQATT, CDR2 SNEGSKA (reference sequence). The CDR3 length is 13 residues. DNA of the CDR3: TGCAGTGCAAGTGGGGGGGGCAATCAGCCCCAGCATTTT. It yields the protein CSASGGGNQPQHF.

This sequence joins TRBV6-2 or TRBV6-3 and TRBJ1-6, with TRBD1 matching 7 bases. Germline CDR1 and CDR2: MNHEY and SVGEGT. The J segment lost 4 bases and the V segment lost 9 bases, leaving 12 bases of the junction unmatched. The CDR3 contains 16 residues. CDR3 loop: CASIPGQARYNSPLHF. The CDR3 DNA is TGTGCCAGTATTCCCGGACAGGCCCGTTATAATTCACCCCTCCACTTT.

The genes are TRBV12-3 or TRBV12-4 and TRBJ1-6; tentatively, D is TRBD1 (5 bases). V was clipped by 6 bases and J by 10 bases, with 13 bases between them. CDR3 length: 13 residues. In DNA, the CDR3 is TGTGCCAGCAGGCTCAGGGAGGGGTCACCCCTCCACTTT. Protein: CASRLREGSPLHF.

This clonotype rates as medium-sized. V and J are TRBV14 and TRBJ2-7, with D hard to call. CDR1 SGHDN and CDR2 FVKESK come from the germline V gene. The V gene lost 6 bases and the J gene lost 4 bases, with 13 bases spanning the gap. The CDR3 runs to 13 residues. The CDR3 DNA sequence: TGTGCCAGCAGTTTTCTAGTAGAATACGAGCAGTACTTC. It encodes CASSFLVEYEQYF.

CDR3 sequence reads: CASEAGAGGTQYF. The DNA for the CDR3 is TGTGCCAGCGAGGCGGGGGCAGGAGGTACGCAGTATTTT. V usage is TRBV6-2 or TRBV6-3 and J usage is TRBJ2-3; possibly TRBD2 for D (7 bases). Germline V gene data show CDR1 as MNHEY and CDR2 as SVGEGT. This CDR3 has 13 amino acids. V was cut by 8 bases and J by 8 bases, with 17 bases left in between.